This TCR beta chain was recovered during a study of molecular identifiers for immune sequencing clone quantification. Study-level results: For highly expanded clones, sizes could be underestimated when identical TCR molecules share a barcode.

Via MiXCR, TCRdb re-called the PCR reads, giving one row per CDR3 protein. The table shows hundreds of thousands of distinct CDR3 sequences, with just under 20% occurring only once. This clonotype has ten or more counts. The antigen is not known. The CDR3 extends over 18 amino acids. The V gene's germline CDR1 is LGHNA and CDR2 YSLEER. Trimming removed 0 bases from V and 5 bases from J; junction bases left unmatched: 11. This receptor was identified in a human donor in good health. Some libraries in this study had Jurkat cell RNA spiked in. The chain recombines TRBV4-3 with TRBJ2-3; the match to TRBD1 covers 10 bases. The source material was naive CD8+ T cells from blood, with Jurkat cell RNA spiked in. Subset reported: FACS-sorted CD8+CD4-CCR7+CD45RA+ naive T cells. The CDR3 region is CASSQDGIRDRGRDTQYF. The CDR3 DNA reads TGCGCCAGCAGCCAAGACGGGATCCGGGACAGGGGTAGAGATACGCAGTATTTT.